This T cell receptor beta chain was recorded in a study of naive and memory T cell subsets (dated by TCRdb to 2016 to 2017). Regarding the study in general: Sorted naive and memory T cell subsets from peripheral blood were analyzed in the study using a UMI-based, open-source pipeline for TCR alpha and beta sequencing. The functional CMV T cell responses agreed completely with IgG serology results. RNA was DNase-treated and reverse transcribed with TCR constant-region primers, mostly using SuperScript III. Summary of the overall study and its limitations: After error correction, only a single occurrence was seen for over 95% of naive TCR sequences, so much steeper abundance distributions were produced than in memory subsets. Clonotypes were defined as single alpha or beta chain sequences, not paired alpha/beta receptors. A few larger clonotypes were found in naive repertoires, especially CD8, and these larger clonotypes were possibly memory cells re-expressing CD45RA. TCR abundance followed a power law with an exponent that was different for naive and memory subsets but consistent across the three individuals. In both CD4 and CD8 cells, the Gini index increased while Shannon and inverse Simpson diversity decreased from naive through CM, EM and EMRA. RNA-based TCR counts may be affected by expression changes linked to T cell activation and differentiation. No ground truth was available to validate the repertoire findings for the naive and memory subsets.

This clonotype has more than one count but fewer than ten. The clone's antigen remains unknown. Nothing much larger sits one base from this clone, and base qualities are not available. For CDR1 and CDR2, the germline V gene lists KGHSH and LQKENI. Inclusive of the bounding cysteine and phenylalanine, the CDR3 is 16 residues long. Only CDR3 DNA remains: 48 bases, in frame from the first base. V is pared back by 2 bases and J by 3 bases, with 17 bases lying between the germline termini. From the second PCR step onward, the TCR alpha chain libraries and the TCR beta chain libraries were amplified separately. The CMV status of each donor was determined by measuring IFNgamma production from CD4+ T cells after fresh PBMCs had been stimulated overnight with CMV viral lysate. CD4 T cells were positively selected with Miltenyi beads, followed by positive selection of CD8 T cells from the CD4-negative fraction. After staining for CD3, CD4, CD8, CD45RA, CD27 and a live/dead dye, cells were sorted on a BD Aria II into four subsets based on CD45RA and CD27. A few healthy volunteers provided blood, and each donor's sample was split into CD4 and CD8 T cells and then further divided into four differentiation subsets. Approximately 120 ml of peripheral blood was drawn per donor, and PBMC were isolated by Ficoll-Paque PLUS density-gradient centrifugation. Sorted cells were lysed in RLT buffer, after which RNA was extracted using a Qiagen RNeasy kit and stored at -80 degrees C.

Library preparation employed UMI-ligation and nested PCR. To cover both TRBC1 and TRBC2, the beta constant-region primer consisted of an equimolar mix of two oligonucleotides. Four rounds of PCR, combining the SP2 primer with nested alpha and beta constant-region primers, were used to amplify the ligated cDNA. T4 RNA ligase 1 ligated a single-stranded oligonucleotide carrying the SP2 primer and a 12-nucleotide UMI to the cDNA 3' end. Incubation of the ligation reaction lasted roughly 20-24 hours at 16 degrees C. To avoid over-amplification, PCR2 was usually performed as a SYBR Green qPCR and halted once a predetermined threshold was reached. Apart from the first purification, every purification step used Agencourt AMPure XP magnetic beads. Libraries were quantified by Qubit and checked on a TapeStation, where a main peak was expected near 650 bp. Pooled libraries were sequenced on an Illumina MiSeq with v2 2x251 paired-end kits, typically giving about 0.85-2 million reads per sample. Each sample was pooled at about 4.3 nM, and roughly 4.5-7% PhiX was included to help cluster recognition. Turning to the authors' computational methods: Using tag matching that tolerated one base-pair mismatch, Decombinator assigned V and J genes to FASTQ reads that had been processed by Demultiplexor. Collapsinator relied on UMIs to fix sequencing errors as well as frequency errors caused by PCR heterogeneity. TCRs were translated and CDR3s were extracted from the conserved cysteine to the FGXG phenylalanine by CDR3Translator, with non-productive sequences being flagged. Gini, Shannon entropy and inverse Simpson indices were computed after subsampling the repertoires to the same number of UMI-defined TCRs. Clonotype abundance distributions were fitted to a power law by maximum likelihood within the linear range. For one naive CD8 sample, the pipeline and MIGEC produced similar UMI counts, unique TCR numbers and clonal distributions. In one analysis, naive TCRs that were also found in any memory subset of the same donor were excluded from the naive repertoire. Repertoires were searched for 7,322 CMV-associated CDR3 sequences compiled from VDJdb and a published dataset. Starting from the raw public reads, TCRdb applied fastp trimming at Q25, assembled clones with MiXCR and retained in-frame beta chains. Under each unique CDR3 protein, matching rows form one entry showing the most common genes and DNA. V and J calls and clone size were set by TCRdb, not the authors. This sample holds about 150,000 distinct CDR3 sequences; about 23% were observed only once. Clones ranked in the top ten supply 0.11% of the sample.

The V gene is TRBV18 and the J gene is TRBJ2-7, with the identity of the D gene unclear. Sequences were obtained from naive CD4+ T cells from blood. The cell subset or site label, read with the paper, signifies: naive T cells, CD45RA high CD27+. The sequence derives from a human donor in good health. CDR3 reads: CASSPINTGSGYEQYF. The nucleotides read TGTGCCAGCTCACCAATTAACACCGGGTCCGGCTACGAGCAGTACTTC. Extended through the reference TRBV18 and TRBJ2-7 proteins, this CDR3 yields the full variable domain: NAGVMQNPRHLVRRRGQEARLRCSPMKGHSHVYWYRQLPEEGLKFMVYLQKENIIDESGMPKERFSAEFPKEGPSILRIQQVVRGDSAAYFCASSPINTGSGYEQYFGPGTRLTVT.